A selection of T cell receptor beta chains follows, all from one sample in a study of T cell repertoires in cytomegalovirus infection. Their antigen targets remain unknown. TCRdb used MiXCR to reprocess the reads, holding one entry per CDR3 protein. Of hundreds of thousands of distinct CDR3 sequences listed, roughly 33% are singletons. The starting material was cultured PBMCs, obtained from culture after CMV antigen stimulation. The receptor set was obtained from a human donor in good health (CMV status not recorded). Some clones in this sample may be carry-over from other donors' samples. CDR3s leave out the opening cysteine and the closing phenylalanine or tryptophan. Fields, in order: J gene, CDR3 length, V gene, CDR3 protein.

J: TRBJ2-1; length: 15; V: TRBV7-6; CDR3: ASSGPGTSGGHNEQF
J: TRBJ2-3; length: 14; V: TRBV4-1; CDR3: ASSQERWRVTDTQY
J: TRBJ1-5; length: 12; V: TRBV12-3/TRBV12-4; CDR3: ASSLVYRNQPQH
J: TRBJ1-2; length: 10; V: TRBV19; CDR3: ASRAGFSGYT
J: TRBJ1-1; length: 13; V: TRBV6-6; CDR3: ASIKEGGSNTEAF
J: TRBJ1-2; length: 11; V: TRBV4-1; CDR3: ASSQEGRVGYT
J: TRBJ2-3; length: 12; V: TRBV10-3; CDR3: ATLLGSNTDTQY
J: TRBJ1-1; length: 9; V: TRBV12-3/TRBV12-4; CDR3: ASSLGRGAF
J: TRBJ2-7; length: 9; V: TRBV30; CDR3: AWALGFEQY
J: TRBJ1-2; length: 13; V: TRBV7-8; CDR3: ASSLDRGAPYGYT
J: TRBJ1-2; length: 14; V: TRBV2; CDR3: ASESSRGRRRYGYT
J: TRBJ2-7; length: 11; V: TRBV6-2/TRBV6-3; CDR3: ASSRTQYYEQY
J: TRBJ2-1; length: 11; V: TRBV6-1; CDR3: ASSDRGQNEQF
J: TRBJ2-3; length: 14; V: TRBV7-2; CDR3: ASSWTSGDSTDTQY
J: TRBJ1-1; length: 12; V: TRBV2; CDR3: ASSEAPGVTEAF
J: TRBJ2-2; length: 14; V: TRBV6-2/TRBV6-3; CDR3: ASSYSIRAITGELF
J: TRBJ1-1; length: 10; V: TRBV7-9; CDR3: ASRGGGGEAF
J: TRBJ2-3; length: 13; V: TRBV7-2; CDR3: ASRPSAASTDTQY
J: TRBJ2-7; length: 13; V: TRBV4-3; CDR3: ASSQPQVGPYEQY
J: TRBJ1-6; length: 11; V: TRBV4-1; CDR3: AATGTGNSPLH
J: TRBJ1-4; length: 13; V: TRBV7-2; CDR3: ASSLNGVANEKLF
J: TRBJ2-5; length: 13; V: TRBV6-6; CDR3: ATCRGLADKETQY
J: TRBJ1-5; length: 13; V: TRBV5-1; CDR3: ASSLEGQEGQPQH
J: TRBJ1-1; length: 13; V: TRBV20-1; CDR3: SARNPQGQGTEAF
J: TRBJ2-1; length: 9; V: TRBV6-2/TRBV6-3; CDR3: ATLLYNEQF
J: TRBJ2-7; length: 12; V: TRBV2; CDR3: ASSDGTAPYEQY
J: TRBJ1-5; length: 9; V: TRBV12-3/TRBV12-4; CDR3: ASSPGTGRH
J: TRBJ2-7; length: 12; V: TRBV20-1; CDR3: SARDQVLSYEQY
J: TRBJ2-3; length: 13; V: TRBV12-3/TRBV12-4; CDR3: ASSPGWTGTDTQY
J: TRBJ1-1; length: 10; V: TRBV6-2/TRBV6-3; CDR3: ASSLTAVRAF
J: TRBJ1-1; length: 14; V: TRBV27; CDR3: ASSFDRRVGNTEAF
J: TRBJ2-5; length: 14; V: TRBV20-1; CDR3: SARDGTAYPQETQY
J: TRBJ2-7; length: 13; V: TRBV5-5; CDR3: ASSSSGTGYNEQY
J: TRBJ1-6; length: 16; V: TRBV6-2/TRBV6-3; CDR3: ASSYSTSRSIVNSPLH
J: TRBJ2-1; length: 14; V: TRBV7-6; CDR3: ASSSVRAGLGGEQF
J: TRBJ2-7; length: 16; V: TRBV5-5; CDR3: ASSLATSGSMISYEQY
J: TRBJ1-2; length: 14; V: TRBV7-6; CDR3: ASSPLQGPLNYGYT
J: TRBJ2-7; length: 12; V: TRBV7-2; CDR3: ASRSRDRRYEQY
J: TRBJ2-5; length: 16; V: TRBV4-1; CDR3: ASSQGVSDVGGRETQY
J: TRBJ1-2; length: 12; V: TRBV12-3/TRBV12-4; CDR3: ASRQGQRNYGYT
J: TRBJ2-1; length: 14; V: TRBV6-2/TRBV6-3; CDR3: ASRNIGQGPMDEQF
J: TRBJ2-1; length: 17; V: TRBV12-5; CDR3: ASGLVTDGTKATYNEQF
J: TRBJ2-3; length: 13; V: TRBV6-2/TRBV6-3; CDR3: ASSPRVAGTDTQY
J: TRBJ1-2; length: 13; V: TRBV7-9; CDR3: ASSRDRSSSYGYT
J: TRBJ2-2; length: 13; V: TRBV6-2/TRBV6-3; CDR3: ASSNRPPGTGELF
J: TRBJ2-7; length: 11; V: TRBV7-9; CDR3: ASSRPMRDEQY
J: TRBJ2-2; length: 15; V: TRBV18; CDR3: ASSPPSGRVDTGELF
J: TRBJ1-1; length: 10; V: TRBV20-1; CDR3: SQIGENTEAF
J: TRBJ1-4; length: 11; V: TRBV28; CDR3: ASTSGQTEKLF
J: TRBJ2-1; length: 20; V: TRBV7-9; CDR3: ASSTRRVGGVIDGGGSNEQF
J: TRBJ2-7; length: 15; V: TRBV28; CDR3: ASSLGDREPTLSEQY
J: TRBJ1-2; length: 12; V: TRBV7-6; CDR3: ASSLGAGDYGYT
J: TRBJ2-2; length: 12; V: TRBV7-9; CDR3: ASSGTGRTGELF
J: TRBJ1-5; length: 11; V: TRBV20-1; CDR3: SAGRVSNQPQH
J: TRBJ1-5; length: 13; V: TRBV12-3/TRBV12-4; CDR3: ASSPRGGVNQPQH
J: TRBJ2-7; length: 12; V: TRBV10-3; CDR3: AISGERSDYEQY
J: TRBJ2-1; length: 11; V: TRBV19; CDR3: ASSPITYNEQF